The 16 T cell receptor beta chains reported below all come from one sample, sequenced in a study of T cells after yellow fever vaccination. One entry per CDR3 protein results from TCRdb running MiXCR on the 5' RACE reads. The top ten clones hold about 15% of a sample with 500,000 to 650,000 distinct CDR3 sequences, approximately 13% of them seen once. The source was PBMCs, collected on the day of the yellow fever booster vaccination. All receptors come from a man aged 25-45 years who received the YFV17D yellow fever vaccine.

This clonotype was detected only a few times. This sequence joins TRBV12-3 or TRBV12-4 and TRBJ2-1, with D unclear. V lost 3 bases and J 12 bases, leaving 12 bases between the germline ends. The CDR3 is 12 residues long. The CDR3 DNA is TGTGCCAGCAGTTTGAACTACCTGGGGCAGTTCTTC. It is translated as CASSLNYLGQFF.

This chain connects TRBV3-1 to TRBJ2-3, with D tentatively TRBD2 (5 bases). The V gene's germline CDR1 is LGHDT and CDR2 YNNKEL (reference sequence). The V and J ends lost 2 bases and 1 base respectively, with 13 bases between them. The CDR3 consists of 16 residues. CDR3 DNA sequence: TGTGCCAGCAGCCAAAGGTTAAGCGGACGCACAGATACGCAGTATTTT. As protein: CASSQRLSGRTDTQYF.

This clonotype was counted only a few times. The rearrangement uses TRBV20-1 and TRBJ2-3; 9 nucleotides agree with TRBD1. In germline, CDR1 is DFQATT, CDR2 SNEGSKA (reference sequence). After removal of 3 bases from V and 6 bases from J, the junction contained 10 bases not matched to a gene. The CDR3 totals 15 residues. The CDR3, as DNA: TGCAGTGCTAGTCCCGCGGGACAGGGATCGGATACGCAGTATTTT. This sequence encodes CSASPAGQGSDTQYF.

This clonotype was found many times. V gene TRBV20-1 combines with J gene TRBJ2-3, with D maybe TRBD1 (6 bases). Trimming removed 3 bases from V and 2 bases from J, with 9 bases in between. There are 13 residues in the CDR3. Germline V gene data show CDR1 as DFQATT and CDR2 as SNEGSKA (reference sequence). The CDR3 here is CSASQGSTDTQYF. The CDR3 nucleotides read TGCAGTGCTAGTCAGGGGTCCACAGATACGCAGTATTTT.

The CDR3 DNA reads TGTGCCAGCAGCCCTTCTAGCGGGAGGAACGTCGGGGAGCTGTTTTTT. Protein: CASSPSSGRNVGELFF. The chain uses TRBV4-2 and TRBJ2-2; 11 nucleotides agree with TRBD2. This CDR3 is 16 amino acids long. V was pared by 4 bases and J by 7 bases, with 8 bases of the junction left unmatched. Germline CDR1 LGHNA, CDR2 YNFKEQ.

This chain uses TRBV2 with TRBJ2-1, with TRBD2 identical over 8 bases. Trimming cost V 8 bases and J 5 bases; bases outside gene matches: 8. CDR1 is SNHLY, CDR2 FYNNEI, per germline. The CDR3 consists of 14 residues. The CDR3 reads CASVSPGGNNEQFF. The CDR3 DNA follows: TGTGCCAGCGTCTCTCCGGGAGGGAACAATGAGCAGTTCTTC.

Comments on this clonotype: A read error is possible here, since a much larger clone lies one base away. CDR3 residues: CASGYSGMRLSYEQYF. The CDR3 DNA sequence: TGTGCCAGCGGTTACTCGGGCATGCGGCTTTCCTACGAGCAGTACTTC. This rearrangement joins TRBV6-2 or TRBV6-3 to TRBJ2-7, with D unclear. Germline V gene sequence: CDR1 MNHEY, CDR2 SVGEGT. CDR3 size: 16 residues.

The rearrangement joins TRBV2 to TRBJ2-3; no clear D. CDR3 size: 15 residues. The V gene lost 5 bases and the J gene lost 2 bases, with 14 bases spanning the gap. Per germline, CDR1 SNHLY and CDR2 FYNNEI. The CDR3 region has the DNA TGTGCCAGCAGTCCTCGGGTGGCAGCCACAGATACGCAGTATTTT. Its protein is CASSPRVAATDTQYF.

This clonotype was observed a few times. J is TRBJ2-7 and V is TRBV7-2; D may be TRBD2 (6 bases). The V and J ends lost 1 base and 2 bases respectively, with 15 bases between them. CDR1 is SGHTA, CDR2 FQGNSA, per germline. The CDR3 spans 16 residues. The CDR3 is CASSLVRDSPPYEQYF. DNA for the CDR3: TGTGCCAGCAGCTTAGTCCGGGACTCACCCCCCTACGAGCAGTACTTC.

The chain employs TRBV12-3 or TRBV12-4 and TRBJ2-1, with 12 nucleotides matching TRBD2. The CDR3 extends over 16 amino acids. With 5 bases clipped from V and 7 bases from J, the junction kept 9 bases outside the gene matches. CDR3 amino acids: CASSPWTSGNRNEQFF. For the CDR3, the DNA is TGTGCCAGCAGTCCATGGACTAGCGGGAATAGAAATGAGCAGTTCTTC.

Only a few counts were recorded for this clonotype. The chain links TRBV11-2 to TRBJ2-1; no clear D gene. Germline V CDR1 and CDR2: SGHAT, FQNNGV. Trimming removed 4 bases from V and 9 bases from J, with 22 bases in between. The CDR3 loop spans 16 amino acids. The CDR3 DNA sequence: TGTGCCAGCAGCTCCCCAACGGTGATGCTGGGCGTTGAGCAGTTCTTC. This codes for CASSSPTVMLGVEQFF.

In its sample, this clonotype was seen a few times. The chain uses TRBV6-5 and TRBJ2-2, with 16 bases that match TRBD2. With V trimmed by 2 bases and J by 0 bases, 3 bases remained unmatched. CDR3 size: 19 residues. The germline gives CDR1 MNHEY, CDR2 SVGAGI. The CDR3 bases are TGTGCCAGCAGTTACCCGGGGACTAGCGGGAGGGCGAACACCGGGGAGCTGTTTTTT. This encodes CASSYPGTSGRANTGELFF.

In its sample, this clonotype was seen a few times. V and J are TRBV20-1 and TRBJ2-7; D might be TRBD2 (6 bases). Per the germline V gene, CDR1 is DFQATT and CDR2 is SNEGSKA (reference sequence). Trimming shortened V by 3 bases and J by 2 bases, and 11 bases separated the two germline ends. The CDR3 contains 13 residues. The CDR3 bases are TGCAGTGCTAGCGGGAGTTCCCCCTACGAGCAGTACTTC. This sequence encodes CSASGSSPYEQYF.

This chain uses TRBV12-3 or TRBV12-4 with TRBJ1-2; D gene ambiguous. The ends were cut back, 7 bases at V and 6 bases at J, with 6 bases in the middle. This CDR3 contains 10 residues. CDR3 residues: CASTGHGYTF. Written as DNA, the CDR3 is TGTGCCAGCACCGGGCATGGCTACACCTTC.

As to this clonotype: Germline and junction disagree at one end, which may indicate a read error. V is TRBV6-2 or TRBV6-3 and J is TRBJ2-7, with 8 bases identical to TRBD2. This CDR3 comprises 13 residues. Germline CDR1 MNHEY, CDR2 SVGEGT. The CDR3 is CSSRSGRGYEQYF. CDR3 nucleotide sequence: TGTTCCAGCAGAAGCGGGAGAGGGTACGAGCAGTACTTC.

This clonotype was observed a handful of times. The genes are TRBV7-6 and TRBJ2-5; 7 bases are shared with TRBD1. Germline trimming cut 6 bases from V and 4 bases from J; bases unmatched to any gene: 8. The germline V gene encodes CDR1 SGHVS and CDR2 FNYEAQ. The CDR3 runs 14 residues. CDR3 bases: TGTGCCAGCAGGCGCGAAGGGGGCTTAGAGACCCAGTACTTC. Translated, it gives CASRREGGLETQYF. The whole variable domain, filled in from reference TRBV7-6 and TRBJ2-5, reads GAGVSQSPRYKVTKRGQDVALRCDPISGHVSLYWYRQALGQGPEFLTYFNYEAQQDKSGLPNDRFSAERPEGSISTLTIQRTEQRDSAMYRCASRREGGLETQYFGPGTRLLVL.